One and the same sample provided the 7 T cell receptor beta chains below, sequenced in a study of blood T cell repertoires in COVID-19. Profiled with immunoSEQ multiplex PCR; TCRdb holds only in-frame clones, not every one. The sample holds approximately 270,000 clones, 87% seen once. The specimen sequenced was peripheral blood. The receptor source for this set is a man between 18 and 35 years old with active or convalescent COVID-19.

V and J are TRBV15 and TRBJ1-1, with no clear D. The CDR3 sequence is 15 residues long. Looked up from germline, CDR1 is LNHNV and CDR2 is YYDKDF (reference sequence). Trimming removed 3 bases from V and 1 base from J, with 12 bases in between. The CDR3 sequence: CATSRDRGGNTEAFF. Here the CDR3 DNA reads TGTGCCACCAGCAGGGACCGGGGTGGGAACACTGAAGCTTTCTTT.

The rearrangement uses TRBV5-6 and TRBJ2-3, with no clear D. V lost 0 bases, J lost 5 bases, and 10 bases lay in between. This CDR3 is built from 14 residues. Per the germline V gene, CDR1 is SGHDT and CDR2 is YYEEEE. CDR3 DNA sequence: TGTGCCAGCAGCTTGGGGCCGGCGGAAGATACGCAGTATTTT. Translation: CASSLGPAEDTQYF. Variable domain in full (rest from reference TRBV5-6 and TRBJ2-3): DAGVTQSPTHLIKTRGQQVTLRCSPKSGHDTVSWYQQALGQGPQFIFQYYEEEERQRGNFPDRFSGHQFPNYSSELNVNALLLGDSALYLCASSLGPAEDTQYFGPGTRLTVL.

There are a few counts of this clone. The chain uses TRBV2 and TRBJ1-5; D is uncertain. Trimming removed 1 base from V and 0 bases from J, with 7 bases in between. Germline-derived CDR1 and CDR2 are SNHLY and FYNNEI. The CDR3 loop spans 15 amino acids. CDR3 sequence (DNA): TGTGCCAGCAGTGAAGTAGACACTAGCAATCAGCCCCAGCATTTT. Translation: CASSEVDTSNQPQHF.

This rearrangement joins TRBV20-1 to TRBJ1-2; D might be TRBD1 (6 bases). The CDR3 has 11 residues. V was pared by 3 bases and J by 9 bases, with 11 bases between. Germline V gene data show CDR1 as DFQATT and CDR2 as SNEGSKA (reference sequence). The CDR3, as DNA: TGCAGTGCTAGGTCACAGGGAAGCTACACCTTC. This codes for CSARSQGSYTF.

This rearrangement joins TRBV19 to TRBJ2-5; tentative D call: TRBD1 (6 bases). The V gene's germline CDR1 is LNHDA and CDR2 SQIVND (reference sequence). V gave up 9 bases and J gave up 8 bases, with 13 bases separating them. The CDR3 contains 11 residues. CDR3 coding DNA: TGTGCCAGCGGGGACACCGCTACCCAGTACTTC. Translating it yields CASGDTATQYF.

This clone was counted a single time. The chain is built from TRBV9 and TRBJ2-7, with 9 bases matching TRBD1. The CDR3 runs to 17 residues. Losses at the gene ends were 1 base for V and 0 bases for J; bases not matched to a gene: 8. CDR1 is SGDLS and CDR2 is YYNGEE in the germline V gene. This CDR3 reads CASSVHTGGPSSYEQYF. The CDR3, as DNA: TGTGCCAGCAGCGTACATACAGGGGGCCCTAGCTCCTACGAGCAGTACTTC.

The chain links TRBV12-3 or TRBV12-4 to TRBJ2-7; D possibly corresponds to TRBD1 (5 bases). The CDR3 loop spans 12 amino acids. Trimming left V 4 bases short and J 3 bases short, with 7 bases between. CDR3 nucleotide sequence: TGTGCCAGCAGTTACGACAGCTACGAGCAGTACTTC. This gives the protein CASSYDSYEQYF.